A single sample is the source of the 18 T cell receptor beta chains below, sequenced in a study of OX40 agonist ivuxolimab in advanced cancers. Clones were read by immunoSEQ multiplex PCR, and TCRdb kept only the in-frame ones, dropping some. The repertoire holds about 17,000 clones, with around three quarters as singletons. The input for sequencing was CD4+ or CD8+ T cells sorted from blood, taken in a trial of the OX40 agonist ivuxolimab. The receptors stem from an adult with an advanced solid tumor such as melanoma, head and neck, liver or kidney cancer.

V usage is TRBV16 and J usage is TRBJ2-7; 8 bases map to TRBD2. Unmatched junction bases numbered 13, after V lost 2 bases and J lost 4 bases. The CDR3 spans 17 residues. The germline V gene encodes CDR1 KGHSY and CDR2 FQNENV. CDR3 sequence reads: CASSQMPRAAGEYEQYF. CDR3 bases: TGTGCCAGCAGCCAAATGCCCCGAGCAGCGGGAGAATACGAGCAGTACTTC.

The V gene is TRBV10-2, the J gene TRBJ1-5; D is unresolved. The germline V and J ends were trimmed by 8 bases and 10 bases, with 12 bases remaining between them. Per the germline V gene, CDR1 is WSHSY and CDR2 is SAAADI. This CDR3 region has 11 residues. CDR3 nucleotides: TGCGCCAGCGGGGAAGCATTCCCCCAGCATTTT. Translation: CASGEAFPQHF.

This clone occurred once. The CDR3 nucleotides are TGTGCCAGCAGTGGGGGTTTGTGGTTGGGGTACGAGCAGTACTTC. It codes for CASSGGLWLGYEQYF. The chain couples TRBV6-1 to TRBJ2-7; D call uncertain. The V end lost 4 bases, the J end lost 4 bases, and 17 bases lay between the germline ends. The germline gives CDR1 MNHNS, CDR2 SASEGT. The CDR3 is made up of 15 amino acids.

The genes are TRBV7-9 and TRBJ1-6; D uncertain. Germline CDR1 reads SEHNR; CDR2 reads FQNEAQ (reference sequence). The CDR3 loop spans 14 amino acids. Trimming shortened V by 4 bases and J by 4 bases, and 8 bases separated the two germline ends. The CDR3 protein is CASSSPDYNSPLHF. CDR3 sequence (DNA): TGTGCCAGCAGCTCGCCGGATTATAATTCACCCCTCCACTTT.

The chain recombines TRBV30 with TRBJ1-5; unclear D gene. The CDR3 is 13 amino acids. Germline CDR1 GTSNPN, CDR2 SVGIG (reference sequence). Trimming shortened V by 2 bases and J by 3 bases, and 8 bases separated the two germline ends. The CDR3 protein is CAWSTRDNQPQHF. The CDR3, as DNA: TGTGCCTGGAGTACGAGGGACAATCAGCCCCAGCATTTT.

The rearrangement uses TRBV5-5 and TRBJ1-3; a weak D match, TRBD1 (6 bases). From germline, CDR1 is SGHKS and CDR2 YYEKEE (reference sequence). The CDR3 sequence is 17 residues long. Trimming took off 2 bases at V and 0 bases at J, with 15 bases between the two ends. The CDR3 DNA sequence: TGTGCCAGCAGCTTAGGGGGAGGCCCAAGCTCTGGAAACACCATATATTTT. As protein: CASSLGGGPSSGNTIYF.

Only one count was recorded for this clone. The rearrangement links TRBV7-9 to TRBJ2-7; no reliable D call. The ends were cut back, 11 bases at V and 0 bases at J, with 14 bases in the middle. There are 13 residues in the CDR3. Germline V gene data show CDR1 as SEHNR and CDR2 as FQNEAQ (reference sequence). The CDR3 here is CAAEEQDSYEQYF. CDR3 DNA sequence: TGTGCCGCCGAGGAGCAGGACTCCTACGAGCAGTACTTC.

The gene calls are TRBV19 and TRBJ1-1; D gene ambiguous. This CDR3 is built from 13 residues. Trimming left V 3 bases short and J 1 base short, with 6 bases between. Germline CDR1 and CDR2: LNHDA and SQIVND (reference sequence). CDR3 coding DNA: TGTGCCAGTAGTATGGCATCGAACACTGAAGCTTTCTTT. This sequence encodes CASSMASNTEAFF.

J is TRBJ2-2 and V is TRBV11-3; possible D gene TRBD2, 6 bases. There are 17 residues in the CDR3. The V and J ends lost 5 bases and 3 bases respectively, with 19 bases between them. Germline assignment: CDR1 SGHNT and CDR2 YENEEA. The CDR3 here is CASSPDMGDFYTGELFF. Here the CDR3 DNA reads TGTGCCAGCAGCCCTGATATGGGGGACTTCTACACCGGGGAGCTGTTTTTT.

The chain employs TRBV7-8 and TRBJ1-4; maybe TRBD1 (5 bases). CDR3 length: 16 residues. CDR1 is SGHVS and CDR2 is FQNEAQ in the germline V gene. V lost 0 bases and J 8 bases, leaving 16 bases between the germline ends. CDR3 nucleotide sequence: TGTGCCAGCAGCTTAGCGGTAGGGGCATGGGGCGAAAAACTGTTTTTT. Protein: CASSLAVGAWGEKLFF.

This chain joins TRBV19 and TRBJ1-1, with D uncertain. The V and J ends lost 1 base and 2 bases respectively, with 8 bases between them. The CDR3 sequence is 14 residues long. CDR1 is LNHDA, CDR2 SQIVND, per germline (reference sequence). In DNA, the CDR3 is TGTGCCAGTAGTATAGTGGGGATTAACACTGAAGCTTTCTTT. Translation: CASSIVGINTEAFF.

The chain combines TRBV27 with TRBJ2-3, with D possibly being TRBD1 or TRBD2 (6 bases each). Germline CDR1 is MNHEY and CDR2 is SMNVEV (reference sequence). CDR3 length equals 15 residues. The V end was cut by 8 bases, the J end by 2 bases, with 17 bases between. CDR3 DNA: TGTGCCAGCTCATGGAGGGGGAGTGTCACAGATACGCAGTATTTT. This gives the protein CASSWRGSVTDTQYF.

This clone was detected only a few times. The J gene is TRBJ1-5, the V gene TRBV7-3; no clear D gene. Germline lookup yields CDR1 SGHTA and CDR2 FQGTGA. V was shortened by 4 bases and J by 3 bases, with 13 bases between the two germline ends. CDR3 length: 15 amino acids. CDR3 loop: CASSYTTSFNQPQHF. The CDR3 DNA reads as TGTGCCAGCAGCTACACGACCTCGTTCAATCAGCCCCAGCATTTT.

The chain couples TRBV13 to TRBJ1-3; D not certain. V shed 7 bases and J shed 2 bases, with 12 bases lying between them. The CDR3 runs 14 residues. Germline assignment: CDR1 PRHDT and CDR2 FYEKMQ (reference sequence). CDR3 nucleotide sequence: TGTGCCAGCACCGCCTTCGGTACTGGAAACACCATATATTTT. Encoded protein: CASTAFGTGNTIYF.

The V gene is TRBV6-6, the J gene TRBJ2-5; 9 bases match TRBD2. CDR3 length: 13 residues. V dropped 10 bases and J dropped 9; count of bases not matched to a gene: 12. Germline V gene lookup returns CDR1 MNHNY and CDR2 SVGAGI (reference sequence). The CDR3, as DNA: TGTGCCACCGGGACTAGCCCAAAGTCGGCCCAGTACTTC. Translating gives CATGTSPKSAQYF.

This chain joins TRBV28 and TRBJ2-1, with 11 bases fitting TRBD1. Germline CDR1 MDHEN, CDR2 SYDVKM. This CDR3 region has 16 residues. Trimming at V came to 2 bases and at J to 5 bases, leaving 5 bases not matched to a gene. CDR3 DNA: TGTGCCAGCAGTTTAAGGACAGGGGGCTCGGACAATGAGCAGTTCTTC. It codes for CASSLRTGGSDNEQFF.

CDR3 region: CASSQEVRASYEQYF. The CDR3 DNA sequence: TGCGCCAGCAGCCAAGAGGTCAGGGCCAGCTACGAGCAGTACTTC. V usage is TRBV4-1 and J usage is TRBJ2-7; a weak D match, TRBD1 (5 bases). CDR1 is MGHRA, CDR2 YSYEKL, per germline. The CDR3 is 15 residues long. Trimming took 0 bases from V and 3 from J, leaving 12 bases between them.

The genes are TRBV5-4 and TRBJ2-5; 9 bases map to TRBD1. Per the germline V gene, CDR1 is SGHNT and CDR2 is YYREEE (reference sequence). V trimming: 9 bases; J trimming: 5 bases; junction bases outside the gene matches: 2. The length of the CDR3 is 11 residues. CDR3 residues: CATGQGETQYF. CDR3 nucleotide sequence: TGTGCCACCGGACAGGGGGAGACCCAGTACTTC. Full variable domain (rest looked up from reference TRBV5-4 and TRBJ2-5): ETGVTQSPTHLIKTRGQQVTLRCSSQSGHNTVSWYQQALGQGPQFIFQYYREEENGRGNFPPRFSGLQFPNYSSELNVNALELDDSALYLCATGQGETQYFGPGTRLLVL.